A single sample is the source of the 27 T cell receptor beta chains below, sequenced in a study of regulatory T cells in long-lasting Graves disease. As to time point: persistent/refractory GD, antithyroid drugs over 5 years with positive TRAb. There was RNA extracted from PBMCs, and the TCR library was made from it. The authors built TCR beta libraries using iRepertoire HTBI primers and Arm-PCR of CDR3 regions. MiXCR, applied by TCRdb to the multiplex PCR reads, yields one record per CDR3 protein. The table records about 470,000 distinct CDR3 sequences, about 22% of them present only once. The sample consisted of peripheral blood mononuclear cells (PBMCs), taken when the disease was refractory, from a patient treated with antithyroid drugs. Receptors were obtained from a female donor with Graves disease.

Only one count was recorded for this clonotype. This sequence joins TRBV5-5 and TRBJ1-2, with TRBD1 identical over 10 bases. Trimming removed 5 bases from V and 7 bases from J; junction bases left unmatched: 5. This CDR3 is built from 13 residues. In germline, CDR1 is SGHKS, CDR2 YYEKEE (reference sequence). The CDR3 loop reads CASRNRDRGGYTF. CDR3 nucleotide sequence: TGTGCCAGCAGGAACCGGGACAGGGGTGGCTACACCTTC.

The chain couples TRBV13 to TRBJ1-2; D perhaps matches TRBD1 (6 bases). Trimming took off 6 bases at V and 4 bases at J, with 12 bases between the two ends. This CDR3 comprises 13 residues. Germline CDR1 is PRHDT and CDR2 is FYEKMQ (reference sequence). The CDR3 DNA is TGTGCCAGCAGATCAGGGGTCCTCTATGGCTACACCTTC. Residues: CASRSGVLYGYTF.

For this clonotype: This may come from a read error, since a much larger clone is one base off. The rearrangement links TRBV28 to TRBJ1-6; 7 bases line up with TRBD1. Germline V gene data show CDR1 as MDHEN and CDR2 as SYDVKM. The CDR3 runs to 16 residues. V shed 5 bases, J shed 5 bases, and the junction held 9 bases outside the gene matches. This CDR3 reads CASSDVPDRNNSPLHF. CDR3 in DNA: TGTGCCAGCAGTGACGTGCCGGACAGGAATAATTCACCCCTCCACTTT. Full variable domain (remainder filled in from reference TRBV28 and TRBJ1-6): DVKVTQSSRYLVKRTGEKVFLECVQDMDHENMFWYRQDPGLGLRLIYFSYDVKMKEKGDIPEGYSVSREKKERFSLILESASTNQTSMYLCASSDVPDRNNSPLHFGNGTRLTVT.

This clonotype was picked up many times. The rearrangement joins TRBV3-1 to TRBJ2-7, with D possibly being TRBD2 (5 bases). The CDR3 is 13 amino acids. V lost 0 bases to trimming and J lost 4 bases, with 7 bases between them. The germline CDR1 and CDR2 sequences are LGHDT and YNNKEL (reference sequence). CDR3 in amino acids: CASSQDPGYEQYF. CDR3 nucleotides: TGTGCCAGCAGCCAAGATCCGGGGTACGAGCAGTACTTC.

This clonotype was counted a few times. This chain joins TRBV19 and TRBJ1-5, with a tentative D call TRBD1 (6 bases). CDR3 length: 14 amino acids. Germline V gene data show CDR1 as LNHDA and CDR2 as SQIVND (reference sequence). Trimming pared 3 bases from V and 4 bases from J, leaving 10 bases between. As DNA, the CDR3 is TGTGCCAGTAGTATGGTACAGGGAAATCAGCCCCAGCATTTT. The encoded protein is CASSMVQGNQPQHF.

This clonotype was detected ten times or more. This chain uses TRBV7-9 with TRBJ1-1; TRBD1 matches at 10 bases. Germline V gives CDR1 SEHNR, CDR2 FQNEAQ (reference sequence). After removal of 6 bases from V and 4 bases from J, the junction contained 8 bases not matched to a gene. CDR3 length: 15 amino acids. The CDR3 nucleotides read TGTGCCAGCAGACCTGGGACAGGGGTGGGCACTGAAGCTTTCTTT. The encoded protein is CASRPGTGVGTEAFF.

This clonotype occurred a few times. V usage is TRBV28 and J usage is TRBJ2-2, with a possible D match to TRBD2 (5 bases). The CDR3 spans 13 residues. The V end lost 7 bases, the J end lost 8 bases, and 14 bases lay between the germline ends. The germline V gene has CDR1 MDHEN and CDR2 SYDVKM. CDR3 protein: CASNPRTRGELFF. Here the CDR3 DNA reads TGTGCCAGCAATCCCCGCACTAGAGGGGAGCTGTTTTTT. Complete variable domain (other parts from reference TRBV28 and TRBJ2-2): DVKVTQSSRYLVKRTGEKVFLECVQDMDHENMFWYRQDPGLGLRLIYFSYDVKMKEKGDIPEGYSVSREKKERFSLILESASTNQTSMYLCASNPRTRGELFFGEGSRLTVL.

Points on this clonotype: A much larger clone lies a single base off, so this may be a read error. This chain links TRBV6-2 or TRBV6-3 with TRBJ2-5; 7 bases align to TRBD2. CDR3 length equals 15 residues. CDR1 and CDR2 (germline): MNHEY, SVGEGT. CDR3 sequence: CTSSPPGGPQETQYF. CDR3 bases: TGTACCAGCAGTCCACCGGGGGGACCTCAAGAGACCCAGTACTTC.

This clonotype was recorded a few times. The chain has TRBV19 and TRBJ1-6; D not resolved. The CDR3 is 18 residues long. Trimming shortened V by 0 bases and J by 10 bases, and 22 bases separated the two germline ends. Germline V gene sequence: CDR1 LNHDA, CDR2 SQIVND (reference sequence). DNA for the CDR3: TGTGCCAGTAGTATAGATCGGTCCCTCGACGGATTGGAGTCACCCCTCCACTTT. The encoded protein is CASSIDRSLDGLESPLHF.

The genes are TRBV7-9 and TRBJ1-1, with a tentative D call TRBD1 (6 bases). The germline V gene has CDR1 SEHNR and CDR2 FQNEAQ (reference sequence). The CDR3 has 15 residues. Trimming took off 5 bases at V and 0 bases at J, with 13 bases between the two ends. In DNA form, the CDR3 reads TGTGCCAGCAGCGACGGAGGACAGATGAACACTGAAGCTTTCTTT. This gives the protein CASSDGGQMNTEAFF.

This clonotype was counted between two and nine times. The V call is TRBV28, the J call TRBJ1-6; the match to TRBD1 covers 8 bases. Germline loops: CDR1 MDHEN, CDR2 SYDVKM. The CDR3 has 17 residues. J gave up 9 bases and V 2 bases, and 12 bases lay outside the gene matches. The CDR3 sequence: CASSLHSTGVMRSPLHF. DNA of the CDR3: TGTGCCAGCAGTTTACACTCGACAGGGGTTATGCGTTCACCCCTCCACTTT.

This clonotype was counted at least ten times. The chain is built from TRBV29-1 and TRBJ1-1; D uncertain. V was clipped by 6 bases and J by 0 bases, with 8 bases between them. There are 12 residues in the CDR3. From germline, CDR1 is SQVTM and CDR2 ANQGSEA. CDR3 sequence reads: CSVMPMNTEAFF. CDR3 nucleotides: TGCAGCGTCATGCCGATGAACACTGAAGCTTTCTTT.

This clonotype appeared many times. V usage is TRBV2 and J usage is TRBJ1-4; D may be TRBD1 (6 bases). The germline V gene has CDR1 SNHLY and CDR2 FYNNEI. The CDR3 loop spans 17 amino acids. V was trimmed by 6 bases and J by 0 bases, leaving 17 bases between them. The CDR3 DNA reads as TGTGCCAGCAGGGAACAGGGAGTTTTTCCAACTAATGAAAAACTGTTTTTT. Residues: CASREQGVFPTNEKLFF.

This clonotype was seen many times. In DNA, the CDR3 is TGTGCCAGCAGCCAAGATCTGGACAGCGACACTGAAGCTTTCTTT. Translation gives CASSQDLDSDTEAFF. The chain has TRBV3-1 and TRBJ1-1, with D perhaps matching TRBD1 (6 bases). This CDR3 has 15 amino acids. Per germline, CDR1 LGHDT and CDR2 YNNKEL (reference sequence). Trimming shortened V by 0 bases and J by 3 bases, and 11 bases separated the two germline ends. Drawing the rest from reference TRBV3-1 and TRBJ1-1, the complete variable domain is DTAVSQTPKYLVTQMGNDKSIKCEQNLGHDTMYWYKQDSKKFLKIMFSYNNKELIINETVPNRFSPKSPDKAHLNLHINSLELGDSAVYFCASSQDLDSDTEAFFGQGTRLTVV.

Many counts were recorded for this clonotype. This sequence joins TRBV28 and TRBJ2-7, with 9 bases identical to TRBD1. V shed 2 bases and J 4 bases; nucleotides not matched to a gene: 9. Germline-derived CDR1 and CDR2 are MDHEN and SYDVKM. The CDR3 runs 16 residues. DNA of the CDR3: TGTGCCAGCAGTTTACCTGGGACAGGGCTTTCGTACGAGCAGTACTTC. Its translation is CASSLPGTGLSYEQYF.

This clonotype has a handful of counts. The CDR3 sequence: CAISEGITGPSYGYTF. CDR3 nucleotide sequence: TGTGCCATCAGTGAGGGTATTACAGGCCCTTCCTATGGCTACACCTTC. The chain couples TRBV10-3 to TRBJ1-2; tentatively, D is TRBD1 (5 bases). V dropped 2 bases and J dropped 4 bases, with 17 bases sitting between them. Germline CDR1 reads ENHRY; CDR2 reads SYGVKD. This CDR3 contains 16 residues.

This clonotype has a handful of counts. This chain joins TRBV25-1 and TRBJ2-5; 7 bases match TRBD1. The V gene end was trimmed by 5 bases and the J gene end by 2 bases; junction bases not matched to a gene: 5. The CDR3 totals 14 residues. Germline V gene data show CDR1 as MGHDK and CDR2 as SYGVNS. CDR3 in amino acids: CASSTGQFQETQYF. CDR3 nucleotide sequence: TGTGCCAGCAGTACGGGACAGTTTCAAGAGACCCAGTACTTC.

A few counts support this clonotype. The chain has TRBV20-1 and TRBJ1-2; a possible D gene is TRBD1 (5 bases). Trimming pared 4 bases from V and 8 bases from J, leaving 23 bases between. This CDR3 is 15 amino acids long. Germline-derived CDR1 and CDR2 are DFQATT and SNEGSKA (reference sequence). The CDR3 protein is CSAMFVGTAEKGYTF. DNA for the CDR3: TGCAGTGCTATGTTCGTCGGGACCGCTGAGAAAGGCTACACCTTC.

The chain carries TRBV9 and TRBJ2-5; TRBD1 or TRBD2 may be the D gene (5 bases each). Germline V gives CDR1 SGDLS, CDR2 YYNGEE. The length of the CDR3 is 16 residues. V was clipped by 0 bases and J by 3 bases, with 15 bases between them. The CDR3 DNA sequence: TGTGCCAGCAGCGTAGGAGAGGGAAGGGGAGAAGAGACCCAGTACTTC. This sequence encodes CASSVGEGRGEETQYF.

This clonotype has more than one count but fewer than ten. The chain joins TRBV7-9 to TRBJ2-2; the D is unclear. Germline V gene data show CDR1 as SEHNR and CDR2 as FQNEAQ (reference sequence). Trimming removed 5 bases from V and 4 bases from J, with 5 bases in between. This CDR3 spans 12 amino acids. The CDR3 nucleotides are TGTGCCAGCAGCCGGAGCACCGGGGAGCTGTTTTTT. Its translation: CASSRSTGELFF.

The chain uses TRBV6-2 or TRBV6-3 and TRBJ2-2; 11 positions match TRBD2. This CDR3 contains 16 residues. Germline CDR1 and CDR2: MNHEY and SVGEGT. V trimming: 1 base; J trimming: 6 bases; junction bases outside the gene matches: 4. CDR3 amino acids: CASSYLTSGSSGELFF. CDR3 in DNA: TGTGCCAGCAGTTACTTAACTAGCGGGAGCTCCGGGGAGCTGTTTTTT.

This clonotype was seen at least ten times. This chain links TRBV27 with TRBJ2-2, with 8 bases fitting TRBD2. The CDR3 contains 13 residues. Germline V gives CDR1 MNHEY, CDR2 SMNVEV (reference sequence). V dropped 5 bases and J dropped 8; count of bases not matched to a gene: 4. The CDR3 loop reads CASSPSGGGELFF. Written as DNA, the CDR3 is TGTGCCAGCAGTCCCAGCGGGGGAGGGGAGCTGTTTTTT.

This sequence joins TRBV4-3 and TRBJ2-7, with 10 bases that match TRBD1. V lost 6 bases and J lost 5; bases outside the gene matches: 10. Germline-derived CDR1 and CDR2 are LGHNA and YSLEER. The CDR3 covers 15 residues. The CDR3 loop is CASSPRGDRGHEQYF. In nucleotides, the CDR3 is TGCGCCAGCAGTCCTAGAGGGGACAGGGGACACGAGCAGTACTTC.

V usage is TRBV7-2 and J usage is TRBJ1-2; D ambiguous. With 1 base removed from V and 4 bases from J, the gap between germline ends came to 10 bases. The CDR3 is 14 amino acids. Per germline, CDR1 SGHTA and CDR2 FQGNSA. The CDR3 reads CASSLDLNSYGYTF. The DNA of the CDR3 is TGTGCCAGCAGCTTAGATCTCAACAGCTATGGCTACACCTTC.

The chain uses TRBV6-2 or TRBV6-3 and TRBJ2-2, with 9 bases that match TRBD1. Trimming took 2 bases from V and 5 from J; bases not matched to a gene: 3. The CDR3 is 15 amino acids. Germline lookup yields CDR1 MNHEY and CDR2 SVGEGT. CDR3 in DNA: TGTGCCAGCAGTTACGGGACAGGGCAAACCGGGGAGCTGTTTTTT. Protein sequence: CASSYGTGQTGELFF.

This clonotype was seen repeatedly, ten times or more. The chain's CDR3 is CASFGQGRGSNQPQHF. In DNA, the CDR3 is TGTGCCAGTTTTGGACAGGGGCGAGGGAGCAATCAGCCCCAGCATTTT. This chain uses TRBV28 with TRBJ1-5; TRBD1 matches 9 bases. CDR3 size: 16 residues. Germline V lookup: CDR1 MDHEN, CDR2 SYDVKM. The ends lost 9 bases at V and 1 base at J; junction bases unmatched: 10.

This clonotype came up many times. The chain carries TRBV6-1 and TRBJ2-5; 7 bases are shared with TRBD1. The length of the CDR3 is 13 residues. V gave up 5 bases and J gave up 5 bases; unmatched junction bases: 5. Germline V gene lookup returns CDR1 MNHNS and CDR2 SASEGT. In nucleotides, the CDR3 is TGTGCCAGCAGTACACAGGGGAAGGAGACCCAGTACTTC. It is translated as CASSTQGKETQYF.